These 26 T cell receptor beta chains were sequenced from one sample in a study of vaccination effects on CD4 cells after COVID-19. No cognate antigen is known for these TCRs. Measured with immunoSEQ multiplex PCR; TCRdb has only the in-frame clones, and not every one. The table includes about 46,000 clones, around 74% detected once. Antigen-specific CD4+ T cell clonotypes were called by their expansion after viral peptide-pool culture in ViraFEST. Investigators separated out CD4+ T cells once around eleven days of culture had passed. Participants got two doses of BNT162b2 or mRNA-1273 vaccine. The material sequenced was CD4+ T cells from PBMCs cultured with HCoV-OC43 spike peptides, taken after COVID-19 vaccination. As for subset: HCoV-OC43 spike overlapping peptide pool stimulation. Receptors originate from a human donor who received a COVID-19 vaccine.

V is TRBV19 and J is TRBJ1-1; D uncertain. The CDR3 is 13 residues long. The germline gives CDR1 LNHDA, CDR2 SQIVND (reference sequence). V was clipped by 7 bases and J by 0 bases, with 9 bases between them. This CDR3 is CASKVAMNTEAFF. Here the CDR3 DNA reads TGTGCCAGTAAGGTGGCGATGAACACTGAAGCTTTCTTT. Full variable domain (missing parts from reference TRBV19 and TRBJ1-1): DGGITQSPKYLFRKEGQNVTLSCEQNLNHDAMYWYRQDPGQGLRLIYYSQIVNDFQKGDIAEGYSVSREKKESFPLTVTSAQKNPTAFYLCASKVAMNTEAFFGQGTRLTVV.

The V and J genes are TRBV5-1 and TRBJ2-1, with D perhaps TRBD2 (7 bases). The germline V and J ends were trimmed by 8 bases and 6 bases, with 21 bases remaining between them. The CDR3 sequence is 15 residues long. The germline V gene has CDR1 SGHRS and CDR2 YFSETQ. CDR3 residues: CASQQGSGVLNEQFF. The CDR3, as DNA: TGCGCCAGTCAGCAGGGGAGCGGGGTTCTCAATGAGCAGTTCTTC.

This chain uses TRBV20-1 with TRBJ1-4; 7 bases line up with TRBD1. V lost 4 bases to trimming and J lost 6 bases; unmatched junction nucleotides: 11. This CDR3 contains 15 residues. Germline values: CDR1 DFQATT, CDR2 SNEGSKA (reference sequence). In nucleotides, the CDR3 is TGCAGTGCTAATGACCGACAGGGAGGGTATGAAAAACTGTTTTTT. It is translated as CSANDRQGGYEKLFF.

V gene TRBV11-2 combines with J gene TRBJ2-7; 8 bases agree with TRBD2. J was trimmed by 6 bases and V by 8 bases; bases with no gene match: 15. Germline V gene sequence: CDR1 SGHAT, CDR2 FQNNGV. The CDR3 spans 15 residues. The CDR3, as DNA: TGTGCCAGCCGCTCTCCGGGAGGGCCCGACGTCGAGCAGTACTTC. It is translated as CASRSPGGPDVEQYF. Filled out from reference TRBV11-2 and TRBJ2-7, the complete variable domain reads EAGVAQSPRYKIIEKRQSVAFWCNPISGHATLYWYQQILGQGPKLLIQFQNNGVVDDSQLPKDRFSAERLKGVDSTLKIQPAKLEDSAVYLCASRSPGGPDVEQYFGPGTRLTVT.

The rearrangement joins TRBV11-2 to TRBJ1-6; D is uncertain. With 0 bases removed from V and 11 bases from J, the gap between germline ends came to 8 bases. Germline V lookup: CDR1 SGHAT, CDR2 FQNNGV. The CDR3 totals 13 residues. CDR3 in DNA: TGTGCCAGCAGCTTAGATCGTCAGACACCCCTCCACTTT. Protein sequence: CASSLDRQTPLHF. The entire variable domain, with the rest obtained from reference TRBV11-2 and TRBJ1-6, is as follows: EAGVAQSPRYKIIEKRQSVAFWCNPISGHATLYWYQQILGQGPKLLIQFQNNGVVDDSQLPKDRFSAERLKGVDSTLKIQPAKLEDSAVYLCASSLDRQTPLHFGNGTRLTVT.

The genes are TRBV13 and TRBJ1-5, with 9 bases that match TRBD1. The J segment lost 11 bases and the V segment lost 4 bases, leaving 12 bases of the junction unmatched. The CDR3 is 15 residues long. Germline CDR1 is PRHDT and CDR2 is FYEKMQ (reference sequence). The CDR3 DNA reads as TGTGCCAGCAGCTGGCTTCCGGGACAGGGTCGGACCCAGCATTTT. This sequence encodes CASSWLPGQGRTQHF.

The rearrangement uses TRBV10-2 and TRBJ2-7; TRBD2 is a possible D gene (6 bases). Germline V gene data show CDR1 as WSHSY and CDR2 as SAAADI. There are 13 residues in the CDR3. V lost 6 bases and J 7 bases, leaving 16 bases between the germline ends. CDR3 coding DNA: TGCGCCAGCAGGGGGGGTCACCCGGGGGAGCAGTACTTC. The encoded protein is CASRGGHPGEQYF.

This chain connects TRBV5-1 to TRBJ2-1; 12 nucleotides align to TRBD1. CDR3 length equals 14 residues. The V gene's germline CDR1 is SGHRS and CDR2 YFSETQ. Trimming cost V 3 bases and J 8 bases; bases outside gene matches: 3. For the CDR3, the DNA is TGCGCCAGCAGCTACGGGACAGGGGGCGATGAGCAGTTCTTC. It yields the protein CASSYGTGGDEQFF.

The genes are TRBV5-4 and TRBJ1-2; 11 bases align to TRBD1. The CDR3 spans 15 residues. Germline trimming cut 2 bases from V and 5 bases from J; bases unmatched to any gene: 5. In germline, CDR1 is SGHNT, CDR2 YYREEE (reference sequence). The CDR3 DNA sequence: TGTGCCAGCAGCTTCGATGGGACAGGGGGTTATGGCTACACCTTC. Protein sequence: CASSFDGTGGYGYTF.

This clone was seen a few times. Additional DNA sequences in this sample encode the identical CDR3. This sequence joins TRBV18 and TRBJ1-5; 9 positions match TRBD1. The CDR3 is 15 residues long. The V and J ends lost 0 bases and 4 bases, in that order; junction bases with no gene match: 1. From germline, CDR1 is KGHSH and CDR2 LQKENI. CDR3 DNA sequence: TGTGCCAGCTCACCACCCGGGACAGGGAATCAGCCCCAGCATTTT. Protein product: CASSPPGTGNQPQHF.

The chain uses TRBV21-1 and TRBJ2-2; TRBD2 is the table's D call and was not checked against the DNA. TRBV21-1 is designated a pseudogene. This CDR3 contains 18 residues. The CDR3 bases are TGTGCCAGCAGCAAAGATAAGCGGGGGGGCTTGGGCGCCGGGGAGCTGTTTTTT. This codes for CASSKDKRGGLGAGELFF.

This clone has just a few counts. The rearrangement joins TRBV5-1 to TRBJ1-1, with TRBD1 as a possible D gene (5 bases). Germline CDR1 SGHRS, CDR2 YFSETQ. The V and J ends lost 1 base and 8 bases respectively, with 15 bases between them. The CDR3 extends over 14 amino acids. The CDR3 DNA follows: TGCGCCAGCAGCTTGTCTCAGGGCACGGGGGAAGCTTTCTTT. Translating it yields CASSLSQGTGEAFF.

As DNA, the CDR3 is TGTGCCAGCAGCTTAGACAGCGGGAAAACCTACGAGCAGTACTTC. Its translation is CASSLDSGKTYEQYF. V gene TRBV7-9 combines with J gene TRBJ2-7; the match to TRBD2 covers 7 bases. CDR1 and CDR2 (germline): SEHNR, FQNEAQ (reference sequence). Trimming removed 1 base from V and 2 bases from J; junction bases left unmatched: 5. The CDR3 has 15 residues.

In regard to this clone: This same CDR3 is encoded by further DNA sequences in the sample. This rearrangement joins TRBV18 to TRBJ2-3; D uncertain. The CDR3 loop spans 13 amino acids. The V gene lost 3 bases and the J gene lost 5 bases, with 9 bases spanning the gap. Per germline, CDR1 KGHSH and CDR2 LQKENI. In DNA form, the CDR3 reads TGTGCCAGCTCACCCACAAACGGAGATACGCAGTATTTT. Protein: CASSPTNGDTQYF.

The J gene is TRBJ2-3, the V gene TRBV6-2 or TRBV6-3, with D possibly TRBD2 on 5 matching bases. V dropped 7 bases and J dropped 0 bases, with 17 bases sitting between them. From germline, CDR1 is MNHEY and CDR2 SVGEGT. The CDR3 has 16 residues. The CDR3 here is CASTPLYGGSTDTQYF. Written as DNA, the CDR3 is TGTGCCAGCACCCCGCTCTATGGCGGGAGCACAGATACGCAGTATTTT.

The CDR3 sequence is CASSTTDRGLNIQYF. The CDR3 region has the DNA TGTGCCAGCAGCACGACAGACAGGGGGCTAAACATTCAGTACTTC. The chain couples TRBV7-9 to TRBJ2-4, with 10 bases aligning to TRBD1. CDR1 is SEHNR, CDR2 FQNEAQ, per germline (reference sequence). This CDR3 contains 15 residues. J lost 6 bases, V lost 5 bases, and 7 bases had no gene match.

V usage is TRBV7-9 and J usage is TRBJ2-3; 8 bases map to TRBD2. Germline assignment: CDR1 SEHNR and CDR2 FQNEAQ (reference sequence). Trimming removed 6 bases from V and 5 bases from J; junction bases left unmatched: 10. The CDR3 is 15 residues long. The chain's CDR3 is CASSFRGGLEDTQYF. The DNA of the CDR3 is TGTGCCAGCAGTTTTCGGGGGGGCCTGGAAGATACGCAGTATTTT.

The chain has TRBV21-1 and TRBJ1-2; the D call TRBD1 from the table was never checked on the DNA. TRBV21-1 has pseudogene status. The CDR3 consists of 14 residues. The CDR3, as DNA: TGTGCCAGCCGCTCTCTCGACAGGGACTATGGCTACACCTTC. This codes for CASRSLDRDYGYTF.

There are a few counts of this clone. The CDR3, as DNA: TGTGCCACCCCTTCCCCGGGCCCCTCCGAGCAGTACTTC. It translates to CATPSPGPSEQYF. The chain recombines TRBV15 with TRBJ2-7; D unresolved. Between the trimmed V and J ends, which lost 8 bases and 6 bases, there was a span of 17 bases. The CDR3 covers 13 residues. Per germline, CDR1 LNHNV and CDR2 YYDKDF (reference sequence).

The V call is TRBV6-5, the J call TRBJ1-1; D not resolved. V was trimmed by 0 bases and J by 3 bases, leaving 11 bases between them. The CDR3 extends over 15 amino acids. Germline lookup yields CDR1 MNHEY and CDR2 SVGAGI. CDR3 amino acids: CASSYSIGLDTEAFF. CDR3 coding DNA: TGTGCCAGCAGTTACTCGATCGGGCTGGACACTGAAGCTTTCTTT.

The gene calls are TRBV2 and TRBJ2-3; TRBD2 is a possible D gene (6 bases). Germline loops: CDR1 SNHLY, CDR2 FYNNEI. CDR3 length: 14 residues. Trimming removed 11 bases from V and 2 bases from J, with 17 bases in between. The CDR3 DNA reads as TGTGCCCTCAACCGCCGGGGGTCCACAGATACGCAGTATTTT. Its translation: CALNRRGSTDTQYF.

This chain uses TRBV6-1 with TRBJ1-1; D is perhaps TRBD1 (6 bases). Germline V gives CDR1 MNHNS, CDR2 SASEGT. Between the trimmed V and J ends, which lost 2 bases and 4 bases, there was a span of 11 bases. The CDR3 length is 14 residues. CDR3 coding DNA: TGTGCCAGCAGTGAACAGGGGCCGACCACTGAAGCTTTCTTT. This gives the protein CASSEQGPTTEAFF.

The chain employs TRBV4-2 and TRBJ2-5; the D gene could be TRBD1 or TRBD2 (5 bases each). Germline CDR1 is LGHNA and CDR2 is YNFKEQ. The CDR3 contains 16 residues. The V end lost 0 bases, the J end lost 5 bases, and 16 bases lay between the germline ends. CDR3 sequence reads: CASSQDSLGDGETQYF. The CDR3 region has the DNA TGTGCCAGCAGCCAAGACTCACTAGGGGATGGGGAGACCCAGTACTTC.

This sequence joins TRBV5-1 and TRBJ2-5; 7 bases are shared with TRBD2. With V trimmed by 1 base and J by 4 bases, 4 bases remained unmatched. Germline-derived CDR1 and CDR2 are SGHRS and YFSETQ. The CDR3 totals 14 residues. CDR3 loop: CASSLNGEGETQYF. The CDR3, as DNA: TGCGCCAGCAGCTTGAATGGGGAGGGAGAGACCCAGTACTTC.

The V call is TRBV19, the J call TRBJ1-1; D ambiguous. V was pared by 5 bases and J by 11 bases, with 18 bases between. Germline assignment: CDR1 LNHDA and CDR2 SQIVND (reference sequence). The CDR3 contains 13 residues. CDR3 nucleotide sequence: TGTGCCAGTAGTTTTGAAGGATTTGGTAGGGCTTTCTTT. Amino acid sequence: CASSFEGFGRAFF.

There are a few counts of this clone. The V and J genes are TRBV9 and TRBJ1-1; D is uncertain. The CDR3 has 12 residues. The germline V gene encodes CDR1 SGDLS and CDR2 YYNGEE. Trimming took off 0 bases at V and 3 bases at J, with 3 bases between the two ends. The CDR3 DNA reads TGTGCCAGCAGCGTAGATCACACTGAAGCTTTCTTT. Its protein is CASSVDHTEAFF.